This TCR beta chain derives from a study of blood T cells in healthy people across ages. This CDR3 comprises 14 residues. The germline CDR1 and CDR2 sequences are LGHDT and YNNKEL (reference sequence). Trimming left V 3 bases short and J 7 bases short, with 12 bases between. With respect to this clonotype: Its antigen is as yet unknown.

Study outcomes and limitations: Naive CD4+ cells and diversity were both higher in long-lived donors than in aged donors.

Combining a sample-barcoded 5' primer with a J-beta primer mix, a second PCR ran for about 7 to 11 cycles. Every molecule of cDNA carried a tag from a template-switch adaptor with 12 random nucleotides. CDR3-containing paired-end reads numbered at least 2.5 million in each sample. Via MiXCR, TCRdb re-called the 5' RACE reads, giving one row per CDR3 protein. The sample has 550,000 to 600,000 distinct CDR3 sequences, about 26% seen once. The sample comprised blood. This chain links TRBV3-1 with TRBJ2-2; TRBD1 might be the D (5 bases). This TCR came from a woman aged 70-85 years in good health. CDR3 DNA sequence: TGTGCCAGCAGCCAGCCAGGGCTAGGCGGGGAGCTGTTTTTT. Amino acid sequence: CASSQPGLGGELFF.